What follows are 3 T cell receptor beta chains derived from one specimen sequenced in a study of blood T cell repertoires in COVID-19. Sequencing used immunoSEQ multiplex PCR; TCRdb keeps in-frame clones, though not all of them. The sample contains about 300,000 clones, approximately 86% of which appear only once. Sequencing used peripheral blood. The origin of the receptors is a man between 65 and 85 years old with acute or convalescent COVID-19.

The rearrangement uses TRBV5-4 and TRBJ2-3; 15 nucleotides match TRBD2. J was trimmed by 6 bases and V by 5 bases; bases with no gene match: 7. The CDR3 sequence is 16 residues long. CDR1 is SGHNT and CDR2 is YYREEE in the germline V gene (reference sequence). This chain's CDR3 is CASSAGTSGRIDTQYF. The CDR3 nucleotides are TGTGCCAGCAGTGCCGGGACTAGCGGGAGGATCGATACGCAGTATTTT.

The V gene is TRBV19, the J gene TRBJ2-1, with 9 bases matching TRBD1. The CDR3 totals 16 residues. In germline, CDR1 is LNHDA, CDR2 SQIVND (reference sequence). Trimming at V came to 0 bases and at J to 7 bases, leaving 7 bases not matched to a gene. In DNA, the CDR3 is TGTGCCAGTAGTATAGATCTCGGGACAGGGAGGAATGAGCAGTTCTTC. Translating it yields CASSIDLGTGRNEQFF.

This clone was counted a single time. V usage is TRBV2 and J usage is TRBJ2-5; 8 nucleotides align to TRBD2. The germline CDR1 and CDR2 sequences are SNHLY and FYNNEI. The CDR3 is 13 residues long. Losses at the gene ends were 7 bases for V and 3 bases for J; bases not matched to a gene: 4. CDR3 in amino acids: CASKAGDEETQYF. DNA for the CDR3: TGTGCCAGCAAAGCGGGGGATGAAGAGACCCAGTACTTC.